The 27 T cell receptor beta chains presented below share a single source sample, sequenced in a study of cytomegalovirus exposure and HLA in healthy donors. PCR involved 60 Vbeta and 13 Jbeta primers. Method: immunoSEQ multiplex PCR; TCRdb's copy keeps in-frame clones and lacks some. The sample has a few hundred thousand clones, 70% to 90% seen once. Sequenced input: PBMCs. Receptors were obtained from a woman in her fifties or sixties in good health and CMV-seropositive.

The rearrangement links TRBV9 to TRBJ2-6, with D unclear. The germline CDR1 and CDR2 sequences are SGDLS and YYNGEE. The CDR3 has 16 residues. V lost 0 bases to trimming and J lost 0 bases, with 7 bases between them. CDR3 nucleotide sequence: TGTGCCAGCAGCGTAGGAGGCCTCTCTGGGGCCAACGTCCTGACTTTC. Amino acid sequence: CASSVGGLSGANVLTF. The variable domain in full, completed from reference TRBV9 and TRBJ2-6, reads DSGVTQTPKHLITATGQRVTLRCSPRSGDLSVYWYQQSLDQGLQFLIQYYNGEERAKGNILERFSAQQFPDLHSELNLSSLELGDSALYFCASSVGGLSGANVLTFGAGSRLTVL.

Concerning this clone: At the DNA level, this CDR3 is encoded by other sequences in the same sample as well. The rearrangement links TRBV29-1 to TRBJ2-7; no clear D. The CDR3 has 11 amino acids. Trimming took off 4 bases at V and 1 base at J, with 5 bases between the two ends. CDR1 SQVTM and CDR2 ANQGSEA come from the germline V gene. The CDR3 spells CSVGQSYEQYF. The CDR3 bases are TGCAGCGTTGGGCAATCCTACGAGCAGTACTTC.

This rearrangement joins TRBV7-2 to TRBJ2-7, with no clear D. The V gene lost 5 bases and the J gene lost 2 bases, with 4 bases spanning the gap. Looked up from germline, CDR1 is SGHTA and CDR2 is FQGNSA. This CDR3 comprises 11 residues. The CDR3 region has the DNA TGTGCCAGCAGCCCCGCCTACGAGCAGTACTTC. The encoded protein is CASSPAYEQYF. The full variable domain, rest sourced from reference TRBV7-2 and TRBJ2-7, is GAGVSQSPSNKVTEKGKDVELRCDPISGHTALYWYRQSLGQGLEFLIYFQGNSAPDKSGLPSDRFSAERTGGSVSTLTIQRTQQEDSAVYLCASSPAYEQYFGPGTRLTVT.

This chain uses TRBV7-9 with TRBJ2-2; D is possibly TRBD2 (6 bases). Per germline, CDR1 SEHNR and CDR2 FQNEAQ (reference sequence). Trimming left V 6 bases short and J 6 bases short, with 14 bases between. The CDR3 is 14 amino acids. CDR3 nucleotides: TGTGCCAGCAGGCCGGGACTCTCGGCCGGGGAGCTGTTTTTT. It codes for CASRPGLSAGELFF.

The rearrangement uses TRBV19 and TRBJ1-1, with TRBD1 identical over 7 bases. Looked up from germline, CDR1 is LNHDA and CDR2 is SQIVND (reference sequence). V shed 8 bases, J shed 5 bases, and the junction held 5 bases outside the gene matches. The CDR3 length is 12 residues. The DNA of the CDR3 is TGTGCCAGTCAGAGGGGGCCTACTGAAGCTTTCTTT. This gives the protein CASQRGPTEAFF.

The V gene is TRBV5-6, the J gene TRBJ1-5, with a possible D match to TRBD1 (6 bases). V was shortened by 7 bases and J by 1 base, with 21 bases between the two germline ends. This CDR3 region has 17 residues. Germline CDR1 SGHDT, CDR2 YYEEEE. The CDR3 sequence: CASGLGGGASSNQPQHF. The DNA of the CDR3 is TGTGCCAGCGGCCTGGGTGGGGGCGCTTCAAGCAATCAGCCCCAGCATTTT. Based on the CDR3 plus reference TRBV5-6 and TRBJ1-5, the full variable domain is DAGVTQSPTHLIKTRGQQVTLRCSPKSGHDTVSWYQQALGQGPQFIFQYYEEEERQRGNFPDRFSGHQFPNYSSELNVNALLLGDSALYLCASGLGGGASSNQPQHFGDGTRLSIL.

V is TRBV29-1 and J is TRBJ1-1; 10 bases fit TRBD1. This CDR3 contains 13 residues. The germline V gene encodes CDR1 SQVTM and CDR2 ANQGSEA. The trim removed 7 bases at V and 5 bases at J, leaving 7 bases unmatched. The CDR3 nucleotides are TGCAGCGGACTACGGACAGGGGGTACTGAAGCTTTCTTT. Residues: CSGLRTGGTEAFF.

This rearrangement joins TRBV5-1 to TRBJ1-4, with D possibly matching TRBD1 (6 bases). CDR1 is SGHRS and CDR2 is YFSETQ in the germline V gene. The CDR3 is made up of 16 amino acids. Trimming removed 0 bases at V and 4 bases at J, with 13 bases between. The CDR3 is CASSLGQGLGNEKLFF. CDR3 nucleotide sequence: TGCGCCAGCAGCTTGGGGCAGGGGCTTGGTAATGAAAAACTGTTTTTT.

Turning to this clone: The sample holds other DNA sequences that translate to the same CDR3. V gene TRBV5-4 combines with J gene TRBJ2-1; 8 bases are shared with TRBD1. Germline values: CDR1 SGHNT, CDR2 YYREEE (reference sequence). The CDR3 has 15 residues. V was pared by 0 bases and J by 4 bases, with 3 bases of the junction left unmatched. For the CDR3, the DNA is TGTGCCAGCAGCTTGGACAGGGGGTCTTACAATGAGCAGTTCTTC. Translated, it gives CASSLDRGSYNEQFF.

V gene TRBV4-1 combines with J gene TRBJ1-4; 9 bases are shared with TRBD1. V gave up 4 bases and J gave up 3 bases; unmatched junction bases: 6. The CDR3 consists of 16 residues. Germline V gives CDR1 MGHRA, CDR2 YSYEKL. The CDR3 is CASSPTGGVANEKLFF. The CDR3, as DNA: TGCGCCAGCAGCCCGACAGGGGGGGTTGCTAATGAAAAACTGTTTTTT.

With respect to this clone: At one end the junction does not follow the germline gene, possibly because of a read error. V is TRBV6-1 and J is TRBJ2-5, with 10 bases lining up with TRBD2. Germline V gene lookup returns CDR1 MNHNS and CDR2 SASEGT. This CDR3 spans 14 amino acids. In DNA, the CDR3 is TGTGCCAGCAGTAAAGCGGGAGGGCGGGAGACCCAGTACTTC. Protein product: CASSKAGGRETQYF.

The table lists this clone with a few counts. The chain joins TRBV7-9 to TRBJ1-5, with unresolved D. The CDR3 extends over 14 amino acids. Germline V lookup: CDR1 SEHNR, CDR2 FQNEAQ (reference sequence). Trimming stripped 2 bases from V and 9 bases from J, with 14 bases between. The CDR3 sequence is CASSLSTDFGPQHF. The CDR3 region has the DNA TGTGCCAGCAGCTTATCGACGGACTTTGGGCCCCAGCATTTT.

The sample holds one count of this clone. This sequence joins TRBV19 and TRBJ1-4, with 8 bases that match TRBD1. V gave up 2 bases and J gave up 3 bases; unmatched junction bases: 11. This CDR3 region has 18 residues. Germline V CDR1 and CDR2: LNHDA, SQIVND (reference sequence). The CDR3 DNA reads TGTGCCAGTAGTATACCGCCGCCCCAGGGGGCTTCTAATGAAAAACTGTTTTTT. The encoded protein is CASSIPPPQGASNEKLFF.

The rearrangement uses TRBV6-1 and TRBJ1-1, with D unresolved. Germline CDR1 reads MNHNS; CDR2 reads SASEGT. The CDR3 runs to 13 residues. Deletions cut 8 bases from V and 0 bases from J, with 10 bases between. CDR3 sequence: CASRREVNTEAFF. The DNA of the CDR3 is TGTGCCAGCCGGCGGGAAGTGAACACTGAAGCTTTCTTT.

The genes are TRBV11-2 and TRBJ2-1; D is perhaps TRBD1 (6 bases). This CDR3 contains 13 residues. V was pared by 3 bases and J by 5 bases, with 8 bases between. Germline V gene data show CDR1 as SGHAT and CDR2 as FQNNGV. The CDR3 spells CASSLTGDNEQFF. The CDR3 DNA sequence: TGTGCCAGCAGCTTGACAGGTGACAATGAGCAGTTCTTC.

This chain uses TRBV30 with TRBJ1-5; TRBD1 might be the D (5 bases). Trimming stripped 0 bases from V and 7 bases from J, with 16 bases between. The germline CDR1 and CDR2 sequences are GTSNPN and SVGIG (reference sequence). The CDR3 is made up of 15 amino acids. This CDR3 is CAWSVRAGRGQPQHF. The CDR3 nucleotides are TGTGCCTGGAGTGTACGGGCAGGTCGGGGGCAGCCCCAGCATTTT.

The V and J genes are TRBV9 and TRBJ1-2, with a tentative D call TRBD1 (6 bases). Germline-derived CDR1 and CDR2 are SGDLS and YYNGEE. Trimming left V 2 bases short and J 7 bases short, with 15 bases between. CDR3 size: 14 residues. The CDR3 coding sequence is TGTGCCAGCAGCGTGGCGCCCAGGGGTCGTGGCTACACCTTC. Protein sequence: CASSVAPRGRGYTF. The complete variable domain, with remaining parts taken from reference TRBV9 and TRBJ1-2, reads DSGVTQTPKHLITATGQRVTLRCSPRSGDLSVYWYQQSLDQGLQFLIQYYNGEERAKGNILERFSAQQFPDLHSELNLSSLELGDSALYFCASSVAPRGRGYTFGSGTRLTVV.

This clone was seen just once. The chain carries TRBV18 and TRBJ2-3; the match to TRBD2 covers 8 bases. Germline lookup yields CDR1 KGHSH and CDR2 LQKENI. This CDR3 contains 15 residues. V was clipped by 4 bases and J by 0 bases; unmatched bases: 3. The CDR3 bases are TGTGCCAGCTCACAAACTAGCGGTAGCACAGATACGCAGTATTTT. Amino acid sequence: CASSQTSGSTDTQYF.

The chain links TRBV5-1 to TRBJ1-1; possible D gene TRBD1, 5 bases. The germline V gene has CDR1 SGHRS and CDR2 YFSETQ. This CDR3 spans 13 amino acids. Trimming removed 3 bases at V and 10 bases at J, with 16 bases between. The CDR3 region is CASSSQGSGGAFF. CDR3 coding DNA: TGCGCCAGCAGCTCCCAGGGATCGGGGGGAGCTTTCTTT.

The chain uses TRBV5-1 and TRBJ1-2; 8 bases align to TRBD1. This CDR3 is built from 14 residues. The V and J ends lost 3 bases and 6 bases, in that order; junction bases with no gene match: 7. From germline, CDR1 is SGHRS and CDR2 YFSETQ. CDR3 sequence (DNA): TGCGCCAGCAGCTGGGACAGGTCAGAGGATGGCTACACCTTC. Amino acids: CASSWDRSEDGYTF.

This chain connects TRBV5-1 to TRBJ2-7; D may be TRBD1 (7 bases). CDR1 is SGHRS, CDR2 YFSETQ, per germline. The V gene lost 4 bases and the J gene lost 6 bases, with 17 bases spanning the gap. The CDR3 is 14 residues long. CDR3 sequence: CASSITGEVGEQYF. The CDR3 DNA follows: TGCGCCAGCAGCATTACAGGGGAGGTTGGCGAGCAGTACTTC.

This clone was counted a single time. The CDR3 sequence is CASSLVGLDPYNEQFF. CDR3 sequence (DNA): TGTGCCAGCAGCTTGGTTGGTTTAGATCCCTACAATGAGCAGTTCTTC. The rearrangement links TRBV5-6 to TRBJ2-1; D gene ambiguous. V shed 0 bases and J shed 2 bases, with 12 bases lying between them. CDR1 and CDR2 from the germline V gene are SGHDT and YYEEEE. The CDR3 length is 16 residues.

The chain links TRBV2 to TRBJ2-2, with 13 bases aligning to TRBD2. Looked up from germline, CDR1 is SNHLY and CDR2 is FYNNEI. Trimming cost V 8 bases and J 8 bases; bases outside gene matches: 8. The CDR3 loop spans 15 amino acids. The chain's CDR3 is CASRRTSGRKGELFF. CDR3 DNA sequence: TGTGCCAGCCGCCGGACTAGCGGGAGAAAAGGGGAGCTGTTTTTT.

This clone occurred a few times. The chain couples TRBV5-1 to TRBJ1-2, with 10 positions matching TRBD1. The CDR3 covers 14 residues. V lost 5 bases to trimming and J lost 5 bases; unmatched junction nucleotides: 6. CDR1 SGHRS and CDR2 YFSETQ come from the germline V gene. CDR3 nucleotide sequence: TGCGCCAGCAGTCCGGACAGGGGGGGATATGGCTACACCTTC. Amino acid sequence: CASSPDRGGYGYTF.

The chain combines TRBV5-4 with TRBJ1-1, with 9 bases lining up with TRBD1. J lost 0 bases, V lost 4 bases, and 4 bases had no gene match. In germline, CDR1 is SGHNT, CDR2 YYREEE (reference sequence). CDR3 length equals 15 residues. As DNA, the CDR3 is TGTGCCAGCAGCATCCGGGACAGGGTGAACACTGAAGCTTTCTTT. Its translation is CASSIRDRVNTEAFF.

J is TRBJ2-3 and V is TRBV5-8, with D possibly being TRBD2 (6 bases). Germline-derived CDR1 and CDR2 are SGHTS and YDEGEE. V was trimmed by 4 bases and J by 0 bases, leaving 15 bases between them. The length of the CDR3 is 16 residues. CDR3 sequence reads: CASSHKGLTSTDTQYF. The CDR3 DNA is TGTGCCAGCAGCCACAAAGGACTAACTAGCACAGATACGCAGTATTTT.

The V and J genes are TRBV28 and TRBJ2-7; 7 positions match TRBD2. Germline CDR1 and CDR2: MDHEN and SYDVKM. The CDR3 sequence is 15 residues long. The trim removed 3 bases at V and 3 bases at J, leaving 8 bases unmatched. The CDR3 loop is CASSFGWGGSYEQYF. CDR3 sequence (DNA): TGTGCCAGCAGTTTCGGTTGGGGGGGGAGCTACGAGCAGTACTTC.